This T cell receptor beta chain was identified during a study of T cells after yellow fever vaccination. Findings and caveats of the study: A small share of clonotypes appeared in both CD4 and CD8 compartments. Clones from primary vaccination mostly reappeared after the booster (around 96% CD4, approximately 88% CD8).

There are a few counts of this clonotype. Its antigen is currently unknown. TCRdb independently ran MiXCR on the 5' RACE reads; one entry per CDR3 protein. The table shows under 500,000 distinct CDR3 sequences, with around a sixth occurring only once. The sample here was PBMCs, taken before the yellow fever booster vaccination. This TCR came from a man between 18 and 29 years old who received the YFV17D yellow fever vaccine.

In DNA form, the CDR3 reads TGCGCCAGCAGCCCGCCAGGGACAGCCAACACCGGGGAGCTGTTTTTT. Its translation: CASSPPGTANTGELFF. The chain has TRBV5-1 and TRBJ2-2; TRBD1 aligns across 7 bases. Trimming removed 4 bases from V and 2 bases from J; junction bases left unmatched: 8. Germline V gives CDR1 SGHRS, CDR2 YFSETQ. The CDR3 runs to 16 residues.